At least ten counts were recorded for the clone carrying this T cell receptor beta chain. Antigen: not known. A J-beta primer mix and a sample-barcoded 5' primer were used in a second PCR of roughly 6 to 12 cycles. TCRdb re-called the 5' RACE reads through MiXCR, storing one row per CDR3 protein. The sample holds roughly 680,000 distinct CDR3 sequences; over 40% are singletons and the top ten take approximately 13%. The data originate from a study of blood T cells in healthy people across ages. Study information: When template switching was applied, about one barcoded beta molecule was captured per two T cells. Whole-study findings and limits: It was not possible, with unsorted PBMCs, to conclusively compare naive and antigen-experienced cells. In older individuals, TCR beta diversity per million T cells was lower, falling roughly linearly with age.

After removal of 6 bases from V and 4 bases from J, the junction contained 6 bases not matched to a gene. This CDR3 is built from 14 residues. This chain connects TRBV12-3 or TRBV12-4 to TRBJ2-7, with 10 bases matching TRBD2. The sequence was collected from a woman aged 80 or older in good health. Input material: blood. DNA of the CDR3: TGTGCCAGCAGCCTAGCGGGAGTTGGGTACGAGCAGTACTTC. Translation: CASSLAGVGYEQYF.